This TCR beta chain was identified during a study of blood T cell repertoires in COVID-19. Study details: Whether acute or convalescent, the COVID-19 samples came from the United States, Italy and Spain.

The protocol was immunoSEQ multiplex PCR, while the TCRdb copy is restricted to in-frame clones and leaves out a portion. The data contain 40,000 or so clones, approximately 86% of them singletons. The V gene lost 7 bases and the J gene lost 7 bases, with 17 bases spanning the gap. The CDR3 totals 14 residues. Per the germline V gene, CDR1 is MDHEN and CDR2 is SYDVKM. This receptor was obtained from a man over 45 with active COVID-19. This chain joins TRBV28 and TRBJ1-5, with D perhaps matching TRBD1 (6 bases). Sequencing was carried out using peripheral blood. Here the CDR3 reads CASKQGRGGQPQHF. CDR3 DNA sequence: TGTGCCAGCAAGCAGGGGAGGGGTGGGCAGCCCCAGCATTTT.